In its sample, the clone carrying this TCR beta chain was seen many times. This entry comes from a study of T-cell reconstitution after alpha-beta-depleted transplantation in children. The CDR3 contains 15 residues. Germline CDR1 reads DFQATT; CDR2 reads SNEGSKA (reference sequence). The germline V and J ends were trimmed by 2 bases and 6 bases, with 19 bases remaining between them. As it was prepared, the TCRbeta library received unique molecular identifiers. MiXCR, run by TCRdb on the PCR reads, gives a single entry per CDR3 protein. The profile shows hundreds of thousands of distinct CDR3 sequences, 15% to 20% of them singletons.

This sample comprised PBMCs from the stem cell graft donor, obtained from the stem cell graft. This receptor was obtained from a human donor who donated a stem cell graft to a child with acute myeloid leukemia. The chain joins TRBV20-1 to TRBJ1-1; the D is unclear. CDR3 sequence reads: CSARSNLEAGAEAFF. The CDR3 DNA reads TGCAGTGCTAGATCGAACCTCGAGGCAGGCGCTGAAGCTTTCTTT.